This entry features one T cell receptor (beta chain) sequence. The data originate from a study of technical replicates of blood from four donors. Data came from immunoSEQ multiplex PCR; TCRdb stores just in-frame clones and leaves some out. The table has under 100,000 clones, approximately 94% seen once; the top ten hold less than 0.25%. Sequencing used T cells isolated from PBMCs. The receptor's source is a human donor in good health.

This CDR3 is CASSQGMSGKNTEAFF. CDR3 in DNA: TGTGCCAGCAGCCAGGGGATGTCAGGGAAGAACACTGAAGCTTTCTTT. The rearrangement joins TRBV14 to TRBJ1-1, with D possibly TRBD1 on 5 matching bases. The CDR3 is 16 residues long. The germline CDR1 and CDR2 sequences are SGHDN and FVKESK. V lost 3 bases and J lost 1, with 15 bases in between.